These T cell receptor beta chains were read from a single sample in a study of T cell responses to AZD1222 COVID-19 vaccine. The protocol was immunoSEQ multiplex PCR, while the TCRdb copy is restricted to in-frame clones and leaves out a portion. Of 95,000 to 150,000 clones in the sample, around nine tenths are singletons; the top ten hold 6% to 9%. Sequencing used peripheral blood, obtained on day 0 of AZD1222 vaccination. The receptors shown here come from an adult in good health. CDR3s include the opening cysteine and the closing phenylalanine or tryptophan. Fields, in order: V gene, D gene, J gene, clone size, CDR3 protein, CDR3 DNA. D genes are given only for firm matches. A clone size is listed for some rows: how often the clone was seen (once, few, many), or a class if it is expanded.

>TRBV7-7|NA|TRBJ1-5|NA
CASSLGQNQPQHF
TGTGCCAGCAGCCTTGGACAGAATCAGCCCCAGCATTTT
>TRBV2|NA|TRBJ2-7|NA
CASSESGFEQYF
TGTGCCAGCAGTGAATCCGGCTTCGAGCAGTACTTC
>TRBV7-2|NA|TRBJ1-2|NA
CASSRREGAVGYTF
TGTGCCAGCAGCCGTAGGGAGGGAGCAGTAGGCTACACCTTC
>TRBV24-1|TRBD2|TRBJ2-5|NA
CATSDLGRGRETQYF
TGTGCCACCAGTGACCTCGGGAGGGGGAGGGAGACCCAGTACTTC
>TRBV3-1/TRBV3-2|NA|TRBJ2-2|NA
CASSQSARRAGELFF
TGTGCCAGCAGCCAGTCCGCCAGAAGGGCGGGGGAGCTGTTTTTT
>TRBV28|NA|TRBJ1-1|NA
CASSFRFLNTEAFF
TGTGCCAGCAGTTTTCGTTTTTTGAACACTGAAGCTTTCTTT
>TRBV2|TRBD1|TRBJ2-2|NA
CASSSKFSPGQGDTGELFF
TGTGCCAGCAGTTCAAAGTTTTCTCCGGGACAGGGAGACACCGGGGAGCTGTTTTTT
>TRBV28|NA|TRBJ1-3|NA
CASQGHSGNTIYF
TGTGCCAGCCAGGGGCACTCTGGAAACACCATATATTTT
>TRBV9|NA|TRBJ1-2|NA
CASSPGRSRAIYTF
TGTGCCAGCAGCCCCGGAAGGTCAAGAGCCATCTACACCTTC
>TRBV6-1|NA|TRBJ1-2|once
CASSERQLYGYTF
TGTGCCAGCAGTGAGAGACAGTTGTACGGCTACACCTTC
>TRBV2|NA|TRBJ1-1|NA
CASLTGTNTEAFF
TGTGCCAGCTTAACAGGGACCAACACTGAAGCTTTCTTT
>TRBV6-5|NA|TRBJ2-6|NA
CASSTTGSGANVLTF
TGTGCCAGCAGCACGACCGGCTCTGGGGCCAACGTCCTGACTTTC
>TRBV11-1|TRBD1|TRBJ2-3|once
CASSYGTAPSTDTQYF
TGTGCCAGCAGCTACGGGACAGCCCCTAGCACAGATACGCAGTATTTT
>TRBV27|TRBD2|TRBJ2-7|NA
CASSLGGEALYEQYF
TGTGCCAGCAGTTTAGGGGGGGAGGCCCTCTACGAGCAGTACTTC
>TRBV13|TRBD2|TRBJ2-2|NA
CASSLGASGAYANTGELFF
TGTGCCAGCAGCTTAGGGGCTAGCGGAGCTTACGCGAACACCGGGGAGCTGTTTTTT